The 17 T cell receptor beta chains presented below share a single source sample, sequenced in a study of blood T cell repertoires in COVID-19. Using immunoSEQ multiplex PCR, the repertoire was profiled, and TCRdb retains in-frame clones only, with some absent. The profile shows 70,000 or so clones, roughly 80% of them singletons. The sample was peripheral blood. The source of these receptors is a man aged 55 to 70 with COVID-19, enrolled during active disease.

This clone appeared a few times. V is TRBV12-3 or TRBV12-4 and J is TRBJ1-2; D possibly corresponds to TRBD1 (6 bases). Trimming shortened V by 4 bases and J by 9 bases, and 9 bases separated the two germline ends. CDR3 length equals 11 residues. This CDR3 reads CASSSRGSYTF. The CDR3 nucleotides are TGTGCCAGCAGTTCCAGGGGAAGCTACACCTTC.

The chain recombines TRBV2 with TRBJ1-1; possibly TRBD1 for D (6 bases). Germline V gene lookup returns CDR1 SNHLY and CDR2 FYNNEI. V shed 4 bases and J shed 3 bases, with 9 bases lying between them. The CDR3 contains 13 residues. CDR3 nucleotide sequence: TGTGCCAGCAGTGCAGGGGTTTACACTGAAGCTTTCTTT. Translated: CASSAGVYTEAFF.

The rearrangement uses TRBV21-1 and TRBJ2-7; TRBD2, the table's D call, was not compared with the DNA. TRBV21-1 counts as a pseudogene. The CDR3 loop spans 12 amino acids. CDR3 sequence reads: CASSTIRNEQYF. The DNA for the CDR3 is TGTGCCAGCAGCACTATCCGAAACGAGCAGTACTTC.

The chain carries TRBV5-1 and TRBJ2-7, with D possibly TRBD2 on 5 matching bases. Germline V gene data show CDR1 as SGHRS and CDR2 as YFSETQ. CDR3 length: 13 amino acids. Deletions cut 4 bases from V and 4 bases from J, with 12 bases between. DNA for the CDR3: TGCGCCAGCAGCCGAGAGGGAAGTTACGAGCAGTACTTC. This gives the protein CASSREGSYEQYF.

The rearrangement links TRBV7-3 to TRBJ2-1; no definite D call. V lost 5 bases, J lost 7 bases, and 12 bases lay in between. CDR1 and CDR2 from the germline V gene are SGHTA and FQGTGA. This CDR3 region has 13 residues. The CDR3 DNA is TGTGCCAGCAGCCTTAGAAGAGGTAATGAGCAGTTCTTC. Translation: CASSLRRGNEQFF. The full variable domain, in which reference TRBV7-3 and TRBJ2-1 provide the parts outside the CDR3, is GAGVSQTPSNKVTEKGKYVELRCDPISGHTALYWYRQSLGQGPEFLIYFQGTGAADDSGLPNDRFFAVRPEGSVSTLKIQRTERGDSAVYLCASSLRRGNEQFFGPGTRLTVL.

This chain links TRBV7-2 with TRBJ2-3; 7 bases align to TRBD2. Germline V gives CDR1 SGHTA, CDR2 FQGNSA. The junction had 4 bases not matched to a gene; V was cut back by 5 bases and J by 2 bases. The CDR3 runs 14 residues. The CDR3 coding sequence is TGTGCCAGCAGCCCGGGACTACTCACAGATACGCAGTATTTT. This encodes CASSPGLLTDTQYF.

The chain joins TRBV24-1 to TRBJ2-2; a weak D match, TRBD2 (6 bases). Trimming left V 3 bases short and J 6 bases short, with 13 bases between. The CDR3 spans 15 residues. Germline loops: CDR1 KGHDR, CDR2 SFDVKD. The CDR3 sequence: CATSDPGGVAGELFF. The CDR3 coding sequence is TGTGCCACCAGTGATCCCGGGGGTGTCGCCGGGGAGCTGTTTTTT.

The gene calls are TRBV30 and TRBJ2-3; D perhaps matches TRBD1 (6 bases). CDR1 and CDR2 (germline): GTSNPN, SVGIG (reference sequence). This CDR3 has 14 residues. V shed 6 bases and J shed 0 bases, with 13 bases lying between them. Written as DNA, the CDR3 is TGTGCCTGTTTAGTGGGGGCCAGCACAGATACGCAGTATTTT. As protein: CACLVGASTDTQYF.

This clone has a single count. The chain carries TRBV6-5 and TRBJ1-5, with D possibly being TRBD1 (5 bases). V lost 0 bases and J lost 7, with 13 bases in between. The CDR3 contains 15 residues. The germline CDR1 and CDR2 sequences are MNHEY and SVGAGI. The CDR3 DNA follows: TGTGCCAGCAGTTACTCGAGACAGAACAGCCAGCCCCAGCATTTT. It codes for CASSYSRQNSQPQHF.

V is TRBV18 and J is TRBJ2-1, with 10 bases that match TRBD2. This CDR3 region has 15 residues. The ends lost 1 base at V and 7 bases at J; junction bases unmatched: 4. The V gene's germline CDR1 is KGHSH and CDR2 LQKENI. Here the CDR3 reads CASSPLAGGGNEQFF. The CDR3 DNA is TGTGCCAGCTCACCACTAGCGGGAGGTGGGAATGAGCAGTTCTTC.

The genes are TRBV2 and TRBJ2-1; 7 bases match TRBD1. CDR3 length: 13 amino acids. Germline CDR1 reads SNHLY; CDR2 reads FYNNEI. The trim removed 6 bases at V and 5 bases at J, leaving 4 bases unmatched. This CDR3 is CASRVDRNNEQFF. In DNA, the CDR3 is TGTGCCAGCAGGGTGGACAGGAACAATGAGCAGTTCTTC.

This rearrangement joins TRBV14 to TRBJ1-2; D might be TRBD1 (5 bases). This CDR3 spans 15 amino acids. The ends were cut back, 4 bases at V and 10 bases at J, with 22 bases in the middle. CDR1 is SGHDN, CDR2 FVKESK, per germline. CDR3 sequence: CASSPPDSVWSYYTF. The CDR3 nucleotides are TGTGCCAGCAGCCCGCCCGACAGCGTATGGAGTTACTACACCTTC.

This clone was detected only a few times. The chain combines TRBV6-1 with TRBJ2-2; D gene ambiguous. Trimming left V 1 base short and J 0 bases short, with 9 bases between. The CDR3 extends over 16 amino acids. Looked up from germline, CDR1 is MNHNS and CDR2 is SASEGT. The CDR3 sequence: CASSEDTATNTGELFF. The CDR3 DNA follows: TGTGCCAGCAGTGAAGACACAGCTACGAACACCGGGGAGCTGTTTTTT.

There are a few counts of this clone. The CDR3 reads CASINSLGEKLFF. The CDR3 coding sequence is TGTGCCAGCATCAACAGTTTAGGTGAAAAACTGTTTTTT. This sequence joins TRBV2 and TRBJ1-4, with D hard to call. Deletions cut 7 bases from V and 7 bases from J, with 13 bases between. The CDR3 is 13 amino acids. Germline V gives CDR1 SNHLY, CDR2 FYNNEI.

About this clone itself: A single base separates this from a much larger clone, so it may be a read error. CDR3 sequence reads: CASSDFWTGDTPNYDYTF. DNA for the CDR3: TGTGCCAGCAGTGACTTTTGGACAGGTGACACGCCTAACTATGACTACACCTTC. The rearrangement links TRBV2 to TRBJ1-2; 7 bases fit TRBD1. The CDR3 has 18 amino acids. Germline values: CDR1 SNHLY, CDR2 FYNNEI.

This chain joins TRBV9 and TRBJ2-3, with TRBD2 matching 11 bases. The CDR3 loop spans 16 amino acids. J lost 6 bases, V lost 4 bases, and 10 bases had no gene match. The germline V gene encodes CDR1 SGDLS and CDR2 YYNGEE. In DNA, the CDR3 is TGTGCCAGCAGCTCCTTTAGCGGGGGGGCAGGGGATACGCAGTATTTT. It translates to CASSSFSGGAGDTQYF.

J is TRBJ2-7 and V is TRBV15; D call uncertain. The CDR3 is made up of 17 amino acids. Trimming stripped 0 bases from V and 3 bases from J, with 18 bases between. Germline V gene sequence: CDR1 LNHNV, CDR2 YYDKDF (reference sequence). The CDR3 loop reads CATSRDPLRGRSYEQYF. The CDR3 bases are TGTGCCACCAGCAGAGACCCCCTTAGAGGCAGAAGCTACGAGCAGTACTTC.